This T cell receptor beta chain emerged from a study of blood T cells in healthy people across ages. This clonotype was seen a few times. The second PCR ran about 6 to 12 cycles with a sample-barcoded 5' primer and J-beta primers. No fewer than 3 million CDR3-containing paired-end reads came from each sample. MiXCR, applied by TCRdb to the 5' RACE reads, yields one record per CDR3 protein. The table records about 1.6 million distinct CDR3 sequences, around 35% of them present only once. V lost 5 bases and J lost 4, with 3 bases in between. Germline assignment: CDR1 SGHRS and CDR2 YFSETQ. The CDR3 contains 11 residues.

The sequenced material came from blood. This TCR came from a woman younger than 45 in good health. The V and J genes are TRBV5-1 and TRBJ2-2; D ambiguous. The CDR3 nucleotides read TGCGCCAGCAGGTTCACCGGGGAGCTGTTTTTT. This gives the protein CASRFTGELFF.